Listed here are 19 T cell receptor beta chains from one sample, sequenced in a study of cytomegalovirus exposure and HLA in healthy donors. PCR primers comprised 60 Vbeta and 13 Jbeta primers. Clones were read by immunoSEQ multiplex PCR, and TCRdb kept only the in-frame ones, dropping some. The data hold about 130,000 clones, with about 85% observed a single time. The specimen was PBMCs. The receptors come from a boy between 5 and 17 years old in good health and CMV-seronegative.

The chain is built from TRBV30 and TRBJ2-2; maybe TRBD1 (5 bases). Germline V lookup: CDR1 GTSNPN, CDR2 SVGIG (reference sequence). The CDR3 has 13 residues. The V end was cut by 3 bases, the J end by 4 bases, with 9 bases between. Here the CDR3 reads CAWSRVGTGELFF. The CDR3, as DNA: TGTGCCTGGAGCAGGGTGGGCACCGGGGAGCTGTTTTTT.

The chain carries TRBV5-4 and TRBJ1-1; 8 bases line up with TRBD1. The CDR3 has 15 amino acids. J gave up 4 bases and V 0 bases, and 5 bases lay outside the gene matches. In germline, CDR1 is SGHNT, CDR2 YYREEE (reference sequence). CDR3 residues: CASSLDPTGGTEAFF. CDR3 nucleotides: TGTGCCAGCAGCTTGGATCCTACAGGGGGCACTGAAGCTTTCTTT.

The genes are TRBV19 and TRBJ1-1; 9 bases fit TRBD1. Germline values: CDR1 LNHDA, CDR2 SQIVND (reference sequence). The trim removed 6 bases at V and 5 bases at J, leaving 10 bases unmatched. The CDR3 has 15 residues. The CDR3 is CASRPTQGADTEAFF. CDR3 DNA sequence: TGTGCCAGTAGACCGACACAGGGGGCTGATACTGAAGCTTTCTTT.

The chain is built from TRBV7-3 and TRBJ2-7; TRBD1 agrees at 12 bases. The CDR3 sequence is 15 residues long. The germline CDR1 and CDR2 sequences are SGHTA and FQGTGA. Trimming cost V 2 bases and J 5 bases; bases outside gene matches: 4. The CDR3 nucleotides read TGTGCCAGCAGCTTATCCGGGACAGGGGGCGACGAGCAGTACTTC. Its protein product is CASSLSGTGGDEQYF.

This clone was recorded a few times. The chain is built from TRBV6-5 and TRBJ2-7, with 7 bases that match TRBD1. The germline gives CDR1 MNHEY, CDR2 SVGAGI. The CDR3 contains 16 residues. The V and J ends lost 2 bases and 4 bases, in that order; junction bases with no gene match: 11. The CDR3 loop is CASSYHGTAQGYEQYF. CDR3 coding DNA: TGTGCCAGCAGTTACCACGGGACAGCCCAGGGATACGAGCAGTACTTC.

V and J are TRBV6-6 and TRBJ1-6, with TRBD1 matching over 7 bases. Germline assignment: CDR1 MNHNY and CDR2 SVGAGI (reference sequence). Trimming cost V 6 bases and J 7 bases; bases outside gene matches: 3. The CDR3 has 13 residues. CDR3 amino acids: CASRRQGNSPLHF. The CDR3 DNA reads TGTGCCAGCAGACGACAGGGAAATTCACCCCTCCACTTT.

There are a few counts of this clone. The rearrangement uses TRBV4-1 and TRBJ1-1, with D hard to call. CDR3 length: 14 residues. Deletions cut 1 base from V and 5 bases from J, with 11 bases between. Germline assignment: CDR1 MGHRA and CDR2 YSYEKL. CDR3 sequence (DNA): TGCGCCAGCAGCCAAGTTCCGGGTTTGACTGAAGCTTTCTTT. Amino acid sequence: CASSQVPGLTEAFF.

On this clone itself: One end of the junction does not line up with germline, which may come from a read error. The chain recombines TRBV7-7 with TRBJ2-6; unclear D gene. Germline loops: CDR1 SSHAT, CDR2 FNYEAQ (reference sequence). The CDR3 spans 14 residues. CDR3 in DNA: TGTGCTAGCAGCTTAAGCTTGGGGGCCAACGTCCTGACTTTC. This translates into CASSLSLGANVLTF. The whole variable domain, remainder taken from reference TRBV7-7 and TRBJ2-6, is GAGVSQSPRYKVTKRGQDVTLRCDPISSHATLYWYQQALGQGPEFLTYFNYEAQPDKSGLPSDRFSAERPEGSISTLTIQRTEQRDSAMYRCASSLSLGANVLTFGAGSRLTVL.

This chain joins TRBV6-5 and TRBJ2-3; 7 positions match TRBD2. With 5 bases clipped from V and 2 bases from J, the junction kept 1 base outside the gene matches. The CDR3 has 13 amino acids. CDR1 and CDR2 from the germline V gene are MNHEY and SVGAGI. Here the CDR3 DNA reads TGTGCCAGCAGTAGGGACTACACAGATACGCAGTATTTT. It codes for CASSRDYTDTQYF.

J is TRBJ2-7 and V is TRBV6-6, with unresolved D. Trimming left V 2 bases short and J 2 bases short, with 10 bases between. The CDR3 loop spans 14 amino acids. CDR1 MNHNY and CDR2 SVGAGI come from the germline V gene (reference sequence). CDR3 in amino acids: CASSYQASAYEQYF. CDR3 DNA sequence: TGTGCCAGCAGTTACCAAGCGAGCGCCTACGAGCAGTACTTC.

Here the CDR3 reads CASSFSGFEAFF. CDR3 coding DNA: TGCGCCAGCAGCTTCTCTGGCTTTGAAGCTTTCTTT. V and J are TRBV5-1 and TRBJ1-1; D uncertain. The V end lost 2 bases, the J end lost 7 bases, and 9 bases lay between the germline ends. Germline values: CDR1 SGHRS, CDR2 YFSETQ. The CDR3 is 12 amino acids.

The rearrangement uses TRBV6-5 and TRBJ1-1, with 7 bases lining up with TRBD1. The CDR3 covers 14 residues. CDR1 MNHEY and CDR2 SVGAGI come from the germline V gene. V was clipped by 6 bases and J by 4 bases; unmatched bases: 8. The CDR3 protein is CASSIGQVGTEAFF. The CDR3 DNA reads TGTGCCAGCAGCATCGGACAGGTGGGCACTGAAGCTTTCTTT.

The rearrangement joins TRBV7-9 to TRBJ1-5; the D gene is possibly TRBD1 (5 bases). Trimming cost V 1 base and J 2 bases, with 12 bases left between them. CDR3 length: 16 residues. The germline V gene has CDR1 SEHNR and CDR2 FQNEAQ (reference sequence). The CDR3 DNA reads as TGTGCCAGCAGCTTAGGGGGGGAGTATGGCAATCAGCCCCAGCATTTT. It is translated as CASSLGGEYGNQPQHF.

Turning to this clone: The sample holds other DNA sequences that translate to the same CDR3. V is TRBV27 and J is TRBJ2-7; D uncertain. Per germline, CDR1 MNHEY and CDR2 SMNVEV (reference sequence). This CDR3 has 13 amino acids. Trimming removed 2 bases at V and 2 bases at J, with 7 bases between. CDR3 region: CASSLGQTYEQYF. In DNA, the CDR3 is TGTGCCAGCAGTTTAGGGCAAACCTACGAGCAGTACTTC.

V and J are TRBV7-3 and TRBJ1-1; tentative D call: TRBD1 (6 bases). The V gene's germline CDR1 is SGHTA and CDR2 FQGTGA. There are 15 residues in the CDR3. V lost 0 bases to trimming and J lost 6 bases, with 14 bases between them. The CDR3 DNA sequence: TGTGCCAGCAGCTTAACGAATGGGGGCGGATCTGAAGCTTTCTTT. Its protein product is CASSLTNGGGSEAFF.

The chain joins TRBV6-4 to TRBJ2-2; TRBD2 aligns across 8 bases. Germline V gene sequence: CDR1 MRHNA, CDR2 SNTAGT. Trimming cost V 3 bases and J 6 bases; bases outside gene matches: 0. This CDR3 has 13 amino acids. The chain's CDR3 is CASSEREAGELFF. CDR3 nucleotide sequence: TGTGCCAGCAGTGAGCGGGAGGCCGGGGAGCTGTTTTTT.

The chain combines TRBV7-2 with TRBJ2-7, with 15 bases aligning to TRBD2. The trim removed 4 bases at V and 2 bases at J, leaving 12 bases unmatched. This CDR3 is built from 19 residues. Germline CDR1 and CDR2: SGHTA and FQGNSA. The CDR3 DNA is TGTGCCAGCAGCTCACCCAGGGGACTAGCGGGAGGCCGCGCCTACGAGCAGTACTTC. Translated, it gives CASSSPRGLAGGRAYEQYF.

V and J are TRBV4-3 and TRBJ1-2; D unclear. V lost 0 bases, J lost 5 bases, and 13 bases lay in between. The germline CDR1 and CDR2 sequences are LGHNA and YSLEER. This CDR3 region has 15 residues. The CDR3 region has the DNA TGCGCCAGCAGCCAAGATTTGGTAGTTCGATATGGCTACACCTTC. The encoded protein is CASSQDLVVRYGYTF.

The J gene is TRBJ1-2, the V gene TRBV7-3; D possibly corresponds to TRBD1 (5 bases). Germline V gives CDR1 SGHTA, CDR2 FQGTGA. This CDR3 contains 15 residues. Trimming removed 5 bases at V and 5 bases at J, with 18 bases between. CDR3 amino acids: CASSPRDSLTYGYTF. As DNA, the CDR3 is TGTGCCAGCAGCCCGAGAGACAGTCTAACATATGGCTACACCTTC.